A selection of T cell receptor beta chains follows, all from one sample in a study of cytotoxic CD8 clonotypes in ibrutinib-treated CLL. Sequencing used immunoSEQ multiplex PCR; TCRdb keeps in-frame clones, though not all of them. The sample lists roughly 54,000 clones, about 50% seen once, with around a quarter in the top ten. The specimen was PBMCs, collected after 24 months of ibrutinib treatment. The receptors come from a human donor with chronic lymphocytic leukemia. CDR3s leave out the opening cysteine and the closing phenylalanine or tryptophan. A D gene is named only where the DNA matches it firmly.

v_gene: TRBV6-5; d_gene: .; CDR3aa: ASTSAVFGYGYT
v_gene: TRBV15; d_gene: .; CDR3aa: ATSREEGSTEAF
v_gene: TRBV21-1; d_gene: .; CDR3aa: ASTRGSGELF
v_gene: TRBV27; d_gene: .; CDR3aa: ASSLSGTTRGEQY
v_gene: TRBV10-1; d_gene: .; CDR3aa: ASRAWGGEDTEAF
v_gene: TRBV7-9; d_gene: TRBD1; CDR3aa: ASSRGTGGQPQH
v_gene: TRBV6-6; d_gene: TRBD1; CDR3aa: ASSLPTGPNTGELF
v_gene: TRBV6-1; d_gene: TRBD1; CDR3aa: ASSGHGTGFTGNTIY
v_gene: TRBV28; d_gene: .; CDR3aa: ASRVSSYEQY
v_gene: TRBV5-8; d_gene: TRBD1; CDR3aa: ASSWGTGQANYGYT
v_gene: TRBV2; d_gene: .; CDR3aa: ASSGTDYSNQPQH
v_gene: TRBV11-3; d_gene: .; CDR3aa: AILDFTAKRGNSPLH
v_gene: TRBV14; d_gene: .; CDR3aa: ASSQDLGGPQH
v_gene: TRBV11-2; d_gene: .; CDR3aa: ASSFGLASGAKNIQY
v_gene: TRBV5-1; d_gene: .; CDR3aa: ASSFPSTSSYQETQY
v_gene: TRBV29-1; d_gene: .; CDR3aa: SVVGQEGNTIY
v_gene: TRBV14; d_gene: .; CDR3aa: ASRRTANTGELF
v_gene: TRBV5-1; d_gene: .; CDR3aa: ASSFDNNQPQH
v_gene: TRBV6-6; d_gene: TRBD1; CDR3aa: ASRLQGAKTEAF
v_gene: TRBV5-1; d_gene: TRBD1; CDR3aa: ASSAAGTGRGETQY
v_gene: TRBV6-6; d_gene: TRBD2; CDR3aa: ASSYLGGWNTGELF
v_gene: TRBV11-2; d_gene: .; CDR3aa: ASSDSPRGPSYNEQF
v_gene: TRBV15; d_gene: .; CDR3aa: ATSSVREFEAF
v_gene: TRBV7-9; d_gene: .; CDR3aa: ASSPLMGAGMDEQY
v_gene: TRBV6-1; d_gene: TRBD2; CDR3aa: ASSSGTSGETQY
v_gene: TRBV9; d_gene: TRBD1; CDR3aa: ASSVGPGQGAEAF
v_gene: TRBV6-1; d_gene: .; CDR3aa: ASSADQGQPQH
v_gene: TRBV19; d_gene: .; CDR3aa: ASHLRDMNSPLH
v_gene: TRBV2; d_gene: .; CDR3aa: ASSEGPHTEAF
v_gene: TRBV19; d_gene: TRBD2; CDR3aa: ASSIGIAGGPEQF